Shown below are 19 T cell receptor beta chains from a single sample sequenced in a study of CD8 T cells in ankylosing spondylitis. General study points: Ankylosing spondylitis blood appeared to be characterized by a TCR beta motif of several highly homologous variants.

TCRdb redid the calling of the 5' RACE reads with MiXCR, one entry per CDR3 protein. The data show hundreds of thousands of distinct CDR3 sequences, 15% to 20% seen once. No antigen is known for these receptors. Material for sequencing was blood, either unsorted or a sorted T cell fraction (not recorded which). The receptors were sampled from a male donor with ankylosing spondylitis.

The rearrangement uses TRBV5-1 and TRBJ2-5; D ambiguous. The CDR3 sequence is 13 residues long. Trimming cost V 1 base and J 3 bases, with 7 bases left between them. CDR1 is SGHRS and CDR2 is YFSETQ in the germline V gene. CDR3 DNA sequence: TGCGCCAGCAGCTTGCAGGCAGAAGAGACCCAGTACTTC. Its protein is CASSLQAEETQYF.

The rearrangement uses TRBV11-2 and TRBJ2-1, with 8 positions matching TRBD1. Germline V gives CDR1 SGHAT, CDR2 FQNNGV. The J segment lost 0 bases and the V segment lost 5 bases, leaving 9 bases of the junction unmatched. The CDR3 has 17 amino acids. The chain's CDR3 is CASSLTGGKGSYNEQFF. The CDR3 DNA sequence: TGTGCCAGCAGCCTCACAGGGGGGAAGGGCTCCTACAATGAGCAGTTCTTC.

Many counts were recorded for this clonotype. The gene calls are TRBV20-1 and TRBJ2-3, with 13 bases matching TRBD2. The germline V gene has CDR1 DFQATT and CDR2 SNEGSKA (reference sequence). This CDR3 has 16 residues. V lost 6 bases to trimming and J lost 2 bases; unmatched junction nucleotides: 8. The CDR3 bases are TGCAGTGCCCTCAGGACTAGCGGGAGAATCACAGATACGCAGTATTTT. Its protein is CSALRTSGRITDTQYF.

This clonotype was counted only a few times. CDR3: CASSENPLMIVLTF. CDR3 in DNA: TGTGCCAGCAGTGAGAACCCCTTAATGATCGTCCTGACTTTC. The rearrangement uses TRBV2 and TRBJ2-6; no reliable D call. Germline assignment: CDR1 SNHLY and CDR2 FYNNEI. V lost 3 bases, J lost 12 bases, and 15 bases lay in between. The CDR3 length is 14 residues.

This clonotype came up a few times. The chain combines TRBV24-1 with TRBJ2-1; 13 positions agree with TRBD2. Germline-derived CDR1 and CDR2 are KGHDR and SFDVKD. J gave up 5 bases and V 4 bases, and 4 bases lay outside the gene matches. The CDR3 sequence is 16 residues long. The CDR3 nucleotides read TGTGCCACCAGTGACCGGGGACTAGCGGGAAACAATGAGCAGTTCTTC. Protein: CATSDRGLAGNNEQFF.

The CDR3 bases are TGTGCCAGCAGCCCACAACCCGGTGGCAGCAATGGCTACACCTTC. This sequence encodes CASSPQPGGSNGYTF. This chain connects TRBV7-3 to TRBJ1-2; no firm D call. The CDR3 is 15 amino acids. The germline V gene has CDR1 SGHTA and CDR2 FQGTGA. V lost 5 bases to trimming and J lost 6 bases, with 19 bases between them.

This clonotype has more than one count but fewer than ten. The CDR3 region has the DNA TGTGCCAGCAGGGGCTACGAGGGGAGTGAGCAGTTCTTC. Translation: CASRGYEGSEQFF. This chain links TRBV2 with TRBJ2-1, with D perhaps given as TRBD1 or TRBD2 (5 bases each). V was cut by 6 bases and J by 9 bases, with 15 bases left in between. Germline loops: CDR1 SNHLY, CDR2 FYNNEI. CDR3 length equals 13 residues.

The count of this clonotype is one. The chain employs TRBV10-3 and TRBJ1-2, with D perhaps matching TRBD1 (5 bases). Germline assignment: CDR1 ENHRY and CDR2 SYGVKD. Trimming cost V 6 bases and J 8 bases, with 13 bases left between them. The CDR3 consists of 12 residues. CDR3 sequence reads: CAISEGMGGYTF. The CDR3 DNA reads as TGTGCCATCAGCGAGGGGATGGGAGGCTACACCTTC.

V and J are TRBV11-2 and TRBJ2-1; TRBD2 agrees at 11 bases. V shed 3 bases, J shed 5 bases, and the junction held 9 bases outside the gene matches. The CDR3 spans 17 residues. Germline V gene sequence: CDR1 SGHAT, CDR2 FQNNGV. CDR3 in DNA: TGTGCCAGCAGCTTCCTTCCAGGGACTAGCGGAAACAATGAGCAGTTCTTC. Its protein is CASSFLPGTSGNNEQFF.

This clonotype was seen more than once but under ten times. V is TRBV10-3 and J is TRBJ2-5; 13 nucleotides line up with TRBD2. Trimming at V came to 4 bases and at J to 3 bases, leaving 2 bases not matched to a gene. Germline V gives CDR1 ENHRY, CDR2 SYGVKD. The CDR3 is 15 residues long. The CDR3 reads CAISAGLAGKETQYF. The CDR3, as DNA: TGTGCCATCAGTGCGGGACTAGCGGGGAAAGAGACCCAGTACTTC.

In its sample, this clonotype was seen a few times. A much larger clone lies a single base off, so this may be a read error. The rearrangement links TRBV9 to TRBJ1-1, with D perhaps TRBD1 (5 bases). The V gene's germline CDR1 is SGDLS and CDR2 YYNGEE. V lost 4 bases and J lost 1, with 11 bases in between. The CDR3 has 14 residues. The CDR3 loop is CASSPQGPNTEAFF. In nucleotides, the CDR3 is TGTGCCAGCAGCCCCCAGGGACCGAACACTGAAGCTTTCTTT.

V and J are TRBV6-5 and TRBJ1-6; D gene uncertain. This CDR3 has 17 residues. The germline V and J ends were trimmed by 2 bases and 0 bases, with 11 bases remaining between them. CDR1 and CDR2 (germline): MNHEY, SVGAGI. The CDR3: CASSYDGVSSYNSPLHF. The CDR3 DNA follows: TGTGCCAGCAGTTACGATGGGGTTAGCTCCTATAATTCACCCCTCCACTTT.

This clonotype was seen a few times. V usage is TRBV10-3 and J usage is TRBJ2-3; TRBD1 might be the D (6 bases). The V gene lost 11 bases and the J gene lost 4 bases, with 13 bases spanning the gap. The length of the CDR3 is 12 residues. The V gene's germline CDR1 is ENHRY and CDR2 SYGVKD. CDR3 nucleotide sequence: TGTGCCGGGGGCGGCGGCTCAGATACGCAGTATTTT. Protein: CAGGGGSDTQYF.

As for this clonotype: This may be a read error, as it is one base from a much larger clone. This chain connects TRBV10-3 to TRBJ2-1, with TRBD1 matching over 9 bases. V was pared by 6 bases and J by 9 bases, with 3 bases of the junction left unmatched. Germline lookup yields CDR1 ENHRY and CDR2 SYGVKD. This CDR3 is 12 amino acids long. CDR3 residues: CAIRKTGGEQFF. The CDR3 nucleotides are TGTGCCATCAGGAAGACAGGGGGTGAGCAGTTCTTC.

In DNA, the CDR3 is TGTGCCAGTAGTATACTCGGCGTTCGCAAGGAAAAACTGTTTTTT. The encoded protein is CASSILGVRKEKLFF. The rearrangement links TRBV19 to TRBJ1-4; D gene unclear. The germline V gene has CDR1 LNHDA and CDR2 SQIVND (reference sequence). Trimming removed 2 bases at V and 8 bases at J, with 15 bases between. The CDR3 extends over 15 amino acids.

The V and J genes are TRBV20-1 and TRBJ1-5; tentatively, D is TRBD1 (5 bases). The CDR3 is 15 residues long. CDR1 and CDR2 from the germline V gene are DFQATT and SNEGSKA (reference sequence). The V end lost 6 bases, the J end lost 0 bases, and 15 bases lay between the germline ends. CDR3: CSAALGESSNQPQHF. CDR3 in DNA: TGCAGTGCCGCATTGGGGGAGAGTAGCAATCAGCCCCAGCATTTT.

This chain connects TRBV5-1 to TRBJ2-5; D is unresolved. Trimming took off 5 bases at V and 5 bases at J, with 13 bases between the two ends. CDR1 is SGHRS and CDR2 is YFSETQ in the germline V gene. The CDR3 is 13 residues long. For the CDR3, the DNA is TGCGCCAGCAGTCCTTCGACCGGGGAGACCCAGTACTTC. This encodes CASSPSTGETQYF.

CDR3: CSARDMPGGGYTF. The CDR3 region has the DNA TGCAGTGCTAGAGATATGCCCGGTGGGGGCTACACCTTC. This rearrangement joins TRBV20-1 to TRBJ1-2; D gene ambiguous. CDR3 size: 13 residues. The germline gives CDR1 DFQATT, CDR2 SNEGSKA (reference sequence). V was clipped by 0 bases and J by 8 bases, with 13 bases between them.

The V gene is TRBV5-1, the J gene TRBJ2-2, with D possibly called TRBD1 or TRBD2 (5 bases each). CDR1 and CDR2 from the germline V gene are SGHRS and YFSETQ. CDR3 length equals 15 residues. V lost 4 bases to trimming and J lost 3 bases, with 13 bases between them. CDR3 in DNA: TGCGCCAGCAGCGTGGGGCAGGGAGACACCGGGGAGCTGTTTTTT. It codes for CASSVGQGDTGELFF.